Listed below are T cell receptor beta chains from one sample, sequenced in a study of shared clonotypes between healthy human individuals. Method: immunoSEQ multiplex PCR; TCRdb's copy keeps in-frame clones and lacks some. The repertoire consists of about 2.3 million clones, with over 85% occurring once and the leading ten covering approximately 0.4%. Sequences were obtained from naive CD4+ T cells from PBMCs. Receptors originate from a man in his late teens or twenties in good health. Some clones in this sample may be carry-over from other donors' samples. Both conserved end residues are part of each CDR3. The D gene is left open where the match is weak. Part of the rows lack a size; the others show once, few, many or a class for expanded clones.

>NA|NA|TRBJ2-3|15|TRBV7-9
CASSPRLLRTDTQYF
TGTGCCAGCAGCCCGAGACTGCTACGCACAGATACGCAGTATTTT
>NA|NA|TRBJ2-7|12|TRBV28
CASSRQDYEQYF
TGTGCCAGCAGTCGTCAAGACTACGAGCAGTACTTC
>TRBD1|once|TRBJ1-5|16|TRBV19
CASAFTGAKGNQPQHF
TGTGCCAGTGCATTTACAGGGGCCAAAGGCAATCAGCCCCAGCATTTT
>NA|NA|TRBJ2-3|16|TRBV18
CASSPQPNPEPDTQYF
TGTGCCAGCTCACCACAACCCAATCCGGAACCAGATACGCAGTATTTT
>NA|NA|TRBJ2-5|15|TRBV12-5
CASGLGGTGGETQYF
TGTGCTAGTGGTTTGGGAGGGACCGGCGGGGAGACCCAGTACTTC
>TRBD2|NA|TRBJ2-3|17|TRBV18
CASSPKAGVGITDTQYF
TGTGCCAGCTCACCAAAAGCGGGAGTTGGAATCACAGATACGCAGTATTTT
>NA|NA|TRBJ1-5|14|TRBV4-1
CASSQVLGDQPQHF
TGCGCCAGCAGCCAAGTTTTAGGGGATCAGCCCCAGCATTTT
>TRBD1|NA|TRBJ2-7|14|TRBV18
CASSTPGQGYEQYF
TGTGCCAGCTCGACTCCGGGACAGGGGTACGAGCAGTACTTC
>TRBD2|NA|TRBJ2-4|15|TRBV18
CASSPPNTRGDIQYF
TGTGCCAGCTCACCCCCGAACACACGGGGGGACATTCAGTACTTC
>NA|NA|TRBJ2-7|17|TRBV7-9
CASSSYPGLRLRDEQYF
TGTGCCAGCAGCTCGTACCCGGGACTCCGCCTTCGGGACGAGCAGTACTTC
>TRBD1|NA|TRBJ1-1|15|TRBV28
CASSLWQGGATEAFF
TGTGCCAGCAGTTTATGGCAAGGGGGCGCCACTGAAGCTTTCTTT
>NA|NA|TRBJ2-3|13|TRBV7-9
CASSLGSLDTQYF
TGTGCCAGCAGCTTAGGGTCTTTGGATACGCAGTATTTT
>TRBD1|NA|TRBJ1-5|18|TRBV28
CASRTLRDSLYSNQPQHF
TGTGCCAGCAGAACTCTCCGGGACAGCCTTTATAGCAATCAGCCCCAGCATTTT
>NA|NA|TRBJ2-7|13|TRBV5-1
CASSPGQFYEQYF
TGCGCCAGCAGCCCCGGACAGTTCTACGAGCAGTACTTC
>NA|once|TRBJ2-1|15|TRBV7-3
CASSPFGPGGNEQFF
TGTGCCAGCAGCCCTTTCGGGCCCGGTGGCAATGAGCAGTTCTTC
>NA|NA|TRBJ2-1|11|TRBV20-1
CSARLYNEQFF
TGCAGTGCTAGGCTATACAATGAGCAGTTCTTC
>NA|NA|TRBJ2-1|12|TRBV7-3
CASSLGTNEQFF
TGTGCCAGCAGCCTAGGGACCAATGAGCAGTTCTTC
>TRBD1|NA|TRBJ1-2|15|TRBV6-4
CASSDTWDRGYGYTF
TGTGCCAGCAGTGACACATGGGACAGGGGATATGGCTACACCTTC
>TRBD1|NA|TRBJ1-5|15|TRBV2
CASTLEGGGNQPQHF
TGTGCCAGCACCCTCGAAGGGGGCGGCAATCAGCCCCAGCATTTT
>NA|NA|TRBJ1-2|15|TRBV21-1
CASSSPGQGAEGYTF
TGTGCCAGCAGCAGCCCGGGACAGGGGGCTGAGGGCTACACCTTC
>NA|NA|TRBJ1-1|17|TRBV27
CASRPSDRNLMNTEAFF
TGTGCCAGCAGGCCCTCAGACAGGAACCTCATGAACACTGAAGCTTTCTTT
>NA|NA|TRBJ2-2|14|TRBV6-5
CASGRQPNTGELFF
TGTGCCTCCGGGAGACAACCGAACACCGGGGAGCTGTTTTTT
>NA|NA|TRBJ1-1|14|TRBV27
CASSLSGPHTEAFF
TGTGCCAGCAGTTTATCAGGGCCCCACACTGAAGCTTTCTTT
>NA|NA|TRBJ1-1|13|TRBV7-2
CASSLPWGPEAFF
TGTGCCAGCAGCTTACCCTGGGGACCTGAAGCTTTCTTT
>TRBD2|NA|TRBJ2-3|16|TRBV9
CASSFRTSGSPDTQYF
TGTGCCAGCAGCTTCCGGACTAGCGGGAGCCCAGATACGCAGTATTTT
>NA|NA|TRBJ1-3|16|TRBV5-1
CASSLEAASSGNTIYF
TGCGCCAGCAGCTTGGAGGCCGCTAGCTCTGGAAACACCATATATTTT
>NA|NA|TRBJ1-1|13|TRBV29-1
CSVEQGENTEAFF
TGCAGCGTTGAGCAGGGCGAGAACACTGAAGCTTTCTTT
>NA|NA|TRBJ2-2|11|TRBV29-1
CSVRNTGELFF
TGCAGCGTCAGGAACACCGGGGAGCTGTTTTTT
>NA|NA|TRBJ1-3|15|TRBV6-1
CASSEYGSSGNTIYF
TGTGCCAGCAGTGAATACGGGAGCTCTGGAAACACCATATATTTT
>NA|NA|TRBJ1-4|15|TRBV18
CASSPPAGLGEKLFF
TGTGCCAGCTCACCACCGGCAGGACTCGGTGAAAAACTGTTTTTT
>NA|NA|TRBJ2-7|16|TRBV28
CASSPLGQGLSYEQYF
TGTGCCAGCAGTCCTTTAGGTCAGGGGTTGTCCTACGAGCAGTACTTC
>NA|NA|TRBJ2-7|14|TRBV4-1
CASSQADRTSEQYF
TGCGCCAGCAGCCAAGCGGACCGCACATCCGAGCAGTACTTC
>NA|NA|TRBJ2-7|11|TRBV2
CASSIDYEQYF
TGTGCCAGCAGTATAGACTACGAGCAGTACTTC
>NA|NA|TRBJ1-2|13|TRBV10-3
CAISDRPGYGYTF
TGTGCCATCAGTGATAGGCCAGGCTATGGCTACACCTTC
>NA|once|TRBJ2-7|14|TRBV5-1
CASSSTVGSYEQYF
TGCGCCAGCAGCTCGACGGTAGGGTCCTACGAGCAGTACTTC
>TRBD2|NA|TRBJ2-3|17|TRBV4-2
CASSQESSGRETDTQYF
TGTGCCAGCAGCCAAGAATCTAGCGGGAGGGAAACAGATACGCAGTATTTT
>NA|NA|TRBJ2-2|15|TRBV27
CASSLTVLATGELFF
TGTGCCAGCAGTTTAACGGTTTTGGCTACCGGGGAGCTGTTTTTT
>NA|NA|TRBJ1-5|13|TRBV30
CAWSRGFDQPQHF
TGTGCCTGGAGCCGAGGATTTGATCAGCCCCAGCATTTT
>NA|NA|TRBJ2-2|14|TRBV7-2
CASSLDLGTGELFF
TGTGCCAGCAGCTTAGATTTGGGCACCGGGGAGCTGTTTTTT
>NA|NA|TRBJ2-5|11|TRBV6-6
CASSSFETQYF
TGTGCCAGCAGCTCATTCGAGACCCAGTACTTC
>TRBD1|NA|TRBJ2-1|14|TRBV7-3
CASTLTGTEFEQFF
TGTGCCAGCACCTTAACCGGGACAGAATTTGAGCAGTTCTTC
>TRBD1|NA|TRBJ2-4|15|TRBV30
CAWSEPGQIKNIQYF
TGTGCCTGGAGTGAACCGGGACAGATTAAAAACATTCAGTACTTC
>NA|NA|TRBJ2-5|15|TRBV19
CASSMGGGLLETQYF
TGTGCCAGTAGTATGGGTGGGGGTTTGCTAGAGACCCAGTACTTC